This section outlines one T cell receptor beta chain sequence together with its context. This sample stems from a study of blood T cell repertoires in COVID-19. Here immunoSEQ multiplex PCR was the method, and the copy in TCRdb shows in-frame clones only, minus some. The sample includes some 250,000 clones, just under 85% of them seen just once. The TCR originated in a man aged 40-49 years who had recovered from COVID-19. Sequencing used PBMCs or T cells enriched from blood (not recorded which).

The CDR3 sequence is CASSLWGGSTDTQYF. CDR3 nucleotide sequence: TGTGCCAGCAGCTTGTGGGGGGGAAGCACAGATACGCAGTATTTT. The chain carries TRBV5-8 and TRBJ2-3, with 7 bases lining up with TRBD2. V shed 1 base, J shed 0 bases, and the junction held 2 bases outside the gene matches. The germline V gene has CDR1 SGHTS and CDR2 YDEGEE. This CDR3 contains 15 residues.